Detailed here is one T cell receptor beta chain. The data belong to a study of blood T cell repertoires in COVID-19. Study information: T cells, B-cell-depleted T cells, or PBMCs supplied cDNA or gDNA.

Assay: immunoSEQ multiplex PCR; the TCRdb copy retains only in-frame clones and omits some. The top ten hold about 1.7% of the sample, which has 140,000 to 150,000 clones, around nine tenths seen once. The length of the CDR3 is 16 residues. V lost 0 bases, J lost 2 bases, and 14 bases lay in between. Germline V lookup: CDR1 SGHRS, CDR2 YFSETQ. The gene calls are TRBV5-1 and TRBJ2-5; TRBD2 might be the D (6 bases). The source material was peripheral blood. The clonotype originates from a woman aged 45-59 years with acute or convalescent COVID-19. This chain's CDR3 is CASSLAGLAKQETQYF. The CDR3 DNA is TGCGCCAGCAGCTTGGCCGGTCTAGCGAAACAAGAGACCCAGTACTTC.